The 17 T cell receptor beta chains given below trace back to one sample, sequenced in a study of control samples from healthy donors and cancer patients. Sequenced by immunoSEQ multiplex PCR; TCRdb stores in-frame clones only, minus some. In the table there are over 100,000 clones, approximately 90% of which are singletons. Sequenced: blood. These receptors came from a man in his forties in good health.

The chain uses TRBV30 and TRBJ1-2, with a possible D match to TRBD1 (5 bases). The CDR3 is made up of 15 amino acids. Germline V gene lookup returns CDR1 GTSNPN and CDR2 SVGIG (reference sequence). Trimming took off 0 bases at V and 5 bases at J, with 16 bases between the two ends. DNA of the CDR3: TGTGCCTGGAGTGTAGACGGGGAGAGGGGATATGGCTACACCTTC. This codes for CAWSVDGERGYGYTF.

This clone was observed once. V and J are TRBV7-9 and TRBJ2-5; 7 bases agree with TRBD2. CDR3 length: 15 amino acids. From germline, CDR1 is SEHNR and CDR2 FQNEAQ (reference sequence). The ends lost 5 bases at V and 4 bases at J; junction bases unmatched: 10. The CDR3 spells CASSLSSGLGETQYF. The CDR3, as DNA: TGTGCCAGCAGCCTAAGTAGCGGACTAGGAGAGACCCAGTACTTC.

The chain uses TRBV10-3 and TRBJ1-6, with D uncertain. Deletions cut 7 bases from V and 9 bases from J, with 13 bases between. There are 13 residues in the CDR3. Germline CDR1 reads ENHRY; CDR2 reads SYGVKD. CDR3 DNA sequence: TGTGCCATCACTAAGGGTATAGGTTCACCCCTCCACTTT. This gives the protein CAITKGIGSPLHF.

This chain connects TRBV5-1 to TRBJ1-4; D possibly corresponds to TRBD1 (6 bases). The CDR3 contains 17 residues. CDR1 and CDR2 from the germline V gene are SGHRS and YFSETQ. The ends were cut back, 0 bases at V and 6 bases at J, with 18 bases in the middle. The CDR3 loop is CASSLAPLGGGDEKLFF. The CDR3 bases are TGCGCCAGCAGCTTGGCCCCCCTTGGGGGCGGAGATGAAAAACTGTTTTTT.

This chain joins TRBV5-4 and TRBJ2-5, with D tentatively TRBD2 (6 bases). Germline lookup yields CDR1 SGHNT and CDR2 YYREEE (reference sequence). With 4 bases removed from V and 2 bases from J, the gap between germline ends came to 12 bases. The CDR3 spans 14 residues. The CDR3 DNA reads as TGTGCCAGCAGCCTCGGGACTCGACAAGAGACCCAGTACTTC. This sequence encodes CASSLGTRQETQYF.

The V gene is TRBV6-6, the J gene TRBJ2-5, with D maybe TRBD1 (6 bases). This CDR3 comprises 14 residues. Germline values: CDR1 MNHNY, CDR2 SVGAGI (reference sequence). V was clipped by 0 bases and J by 5 bases, with 10 bases between them. The CDR3 DNA reads as TGTGCCAGCAGTTACTCAGGCAGGGGTGAGACCCAGTACTTC. Amino acids: CASSYSGRGETQYF.

The gene calls are TRBV27 and TRBJ2-1, with TRBD2 as a possible D gene (6 bases). V lost 6 bases and J lost 6, with 15 bases in between. Germline-derived CDR1 and CDR2 are MNHEY and SMNVEV (reference sequence). This CDR3 region has 14 residues. Written as DNA, the CDR3 is TGTGCCAGCAGGGGGGGTAAAGGAAGCAATGAGCAGTTCTTC. As protein: CASRGGKGSNEQFF.

V and J are TRBV24-1 and TRBJ2-1; 7 nucleotides line up with TRBD2. Trimming removed 5 bases from V and 7 bases from J; junction bases left unmatched: 4. The germline gives CDR1 KGHDR, CDR2 SFDVKD. The CDR3 sequence is 13 residues long. The CDR3 loop reads CATSGEGWNEQFF. In DNA, the CDR3 is TGTGCCACCAGTGGGGAGGGGTGGAATGAGCAGTTCTTC.

This clone was seen more than once but under ten times. The chain combines TRBV5-1 with TRBJ2-6; maybe TRBD1 (6 bases). Germline values: CDR1 SGHRS, CDR2 YFSETQ. The CDR3 runs to 21 residues. V lost 4 bases and J lost 1, with 27 bases in between. The CDR3 region is CASSPWGAGARVESGANVLTF. DNA of the CDR3: TGCGCCAGCAGCCCCTGGGGTGCAGGGGCGAGGGTTGAGTCTGGGGCCAACGTCCTGACTTTC.

This clone was seen just once. The chain recombines TRBV18 with TRBJ2-6, with 8 bases that match TRBD1. The ends lost 2 bases at V and 4 bases at J; junction bases unmatched: 10. The CDR3 consists of 18 residues. Per the germline V gene, CDR1 is KGHSH and CDR2 is LQKENI. CDR3 sequence: CASSPYRDRNAGANVLTF. CDR3 nucleotide sequence: TGTGCCAGCTCACCATATCGGGACAGGAATGCCGGGGCCAACGTCCTGACTTTC.

The chain is built from TRBV28 and TRBJ2-5; 8 bases fit TRBD1. In germline, CDR1 is MDHEN, CDR2 SYDVKM. J gave up 5 bases and V 8 bases, and 4 bases lay outside the gene matches. The CDR3 spans 12 residues. CDR3 in amino acids: CASARGRETQYF. CDR3 in DNA: TGTGCCAGCGCCAGGGGGCGGGAGACCCAGTACTTC.

This chain links TRBV27 with TRBJ2-6; the D gene is possibly TRBD1 (8 bases). From germline, CDR1 is MNHEY and CDR2 SMNVEV (reference sequence). This CDR3 has 17 residues. Trimming took 6 bases from V and 1 from J, leaving 16 bases between them. The CDR3 bases are TGTGCCAGCAGCCGCGGACAGGGAGGGTCTGGGGCCAACGTCCTGACTTTC. Residues: CASSRGQGGSGANVLTF.

V gene TRBV3-1 (or the pseudogene TRBV3-2) combines with J gene TRBJ2-4; the D is unclear. Germline lookup yields CDR1 LGHDT and CDR2 YNNKEL (reference sequence). V dropped 4 bases and J dropped 9 bases, with 13 bases sitting between them. CDR3 length: 13 amino acids. CDR3 sequence reads: CASSLQPSGIQYF. The DNA of the CDR3 is TGTGCCAGCAGCCTACAGCCCTCAGGCATTCAGTACTTC.

The chain has TRBV27 and TRBJ1-5; D remains ambiguous. The CDR3 runs to 15 residues. Germline assignment: CDR1 MNHEY and CDR2 SMNVEV (reference sequence). The V gene lost 2 bases and the J gene lost 1 base, with 9 bases spanning the gap. The CDR3 nucleotides read TGTGCCAGCAGTTTAAGAGGAGGGAGCAATCAGCCCCAGCATTTT. Protein product: CASSLRGGSNQPQHF.

V is TRBV7-9 and J is TRBJ1-3, with D hard to call. The CDR3 loop spans 15 amino acids. Looked up from germline, CDR1 is SEHNR and CDR2 is FQNEAQ (reference sequence). Trimming removed 5 bases from V and 2 bases from J, with 13 bases in between. The CDR3 nucleotides are TGTGCCAGCAGCACTTACAACCGTCCTGGAAACACCATATATTTT. Its protein is CASSTYNRPGNTIYF.

This chain joins TRBV6-5 and TRBJ2-7, with D perhaps TRBD1 (6 bases). The germline V gene has CDR1 MNHEY and CDR2 SVGAGI. The CDR3 consists of 14 residues. The ends were cut back, 6 bases at V and 2 bases at J, with 14 bases in the middle. CDR3: CASRGGQPPYEQYF. The CDR3 DNA is TGTGCCAGCAGGGGTGGACAGCCCCCCTACGAGCAGTACTTC.

The J gene is TRBJ2-7, the V gene TRBV9; 7 nucleotides align to TRBD2. CDR1 SGDLS and CDR2 YYNGEE come from the germline V gene. With V trimmed by 5 bases and J by 2 bases, 4 bases remained unmatched. This CDR3 region has 13 residues. CDR3 amino acids: CASSRAGTYEQYF. CDR3 sequence (DNA): TGTGCCAGCAGTCGAGCGGGGACCTACGAGCAGTACTTC.